In this sample, the clone carrying this T cell receptor beta chain turned up a few times. Its cognate antigen is unknown. The data belong to a study of identical twins. Points from the study as a whole: Recombination models fit unrelated individuals' TCR alpha sharing but underestimated twins'.

Addition of a universal primer site occurred through template switching, and cDNA carried unique molecular identifiers. MiXCR, applied by TCRdb to the 5' RACE reads, yields one record per CDR3 protein. The table has 1.5 million to 2 million distinct CDR3 sequences, about 31% seen once; the top ten hold about 0.27%. The sample was cord blood. This sequence originates from a newborn girl in good health.

For the CDR3, the DNA is TGCGCCAGCAGCTTGCTCGCATTAGGAAGCTACACCTTC. Translating gives CASSLLALGSYTF. This rearrangement joins TRBV5-1 to TRBJ1-2; D ambiguous. The V and J ends lost 1 base and 9 bases respectively, with 13 bases between them. The germline V gene has CDR1 SGHRS and CDR2 YFSETQ. The CDR3 contains 13 residues.